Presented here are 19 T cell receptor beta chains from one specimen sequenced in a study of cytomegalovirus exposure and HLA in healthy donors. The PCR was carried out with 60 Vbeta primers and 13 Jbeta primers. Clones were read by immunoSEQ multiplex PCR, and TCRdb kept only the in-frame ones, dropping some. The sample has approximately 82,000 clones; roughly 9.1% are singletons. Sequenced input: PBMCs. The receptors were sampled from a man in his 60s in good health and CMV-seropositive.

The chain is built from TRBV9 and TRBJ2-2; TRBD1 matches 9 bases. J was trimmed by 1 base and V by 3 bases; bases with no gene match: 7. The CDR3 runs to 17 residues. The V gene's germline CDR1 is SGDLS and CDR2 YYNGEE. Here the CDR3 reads CASSARTGALNTGELFF. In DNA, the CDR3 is TGTGCCAGCAGCGCGAGGACAGGGGCCCTGAACACCGGGGAGCTGTTTTTT. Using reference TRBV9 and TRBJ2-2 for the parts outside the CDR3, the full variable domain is DSGVTQTPKHLITATGQRVTLRCSPRSGDLSVYWYQQSLDQGLQFLIQYYNGEERAKGNILERFSAQQFPDLHSELNLSSLELGDSALYFCASSARTGALNTGELFFGEGSRLTVL.

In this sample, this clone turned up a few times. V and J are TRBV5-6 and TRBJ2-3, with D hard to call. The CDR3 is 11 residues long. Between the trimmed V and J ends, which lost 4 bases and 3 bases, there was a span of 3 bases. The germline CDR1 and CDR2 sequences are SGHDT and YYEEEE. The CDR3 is CASSRTDTQYF. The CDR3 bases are TGTGCCAGCAGCCGGACAGATACGCAGTATTTT.

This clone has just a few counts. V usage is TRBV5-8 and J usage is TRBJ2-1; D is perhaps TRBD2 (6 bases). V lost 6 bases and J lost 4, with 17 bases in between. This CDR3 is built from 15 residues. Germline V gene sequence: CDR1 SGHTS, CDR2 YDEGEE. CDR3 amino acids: CASNKGLAGYNEQFF. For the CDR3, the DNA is TGTGCCAGCAATAAGGGACTCGCTGGGTACAATGAGCAGTTCTTC.

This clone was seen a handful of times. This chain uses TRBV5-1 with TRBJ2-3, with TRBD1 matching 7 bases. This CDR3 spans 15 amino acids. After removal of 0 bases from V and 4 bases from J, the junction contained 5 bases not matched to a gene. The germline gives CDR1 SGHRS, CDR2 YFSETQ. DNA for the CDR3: TGCGCCAGCAGCTTGGAGGGGACAGCCGCAGATACGCAGTATTTT. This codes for CASSLEGTAADTQYF.

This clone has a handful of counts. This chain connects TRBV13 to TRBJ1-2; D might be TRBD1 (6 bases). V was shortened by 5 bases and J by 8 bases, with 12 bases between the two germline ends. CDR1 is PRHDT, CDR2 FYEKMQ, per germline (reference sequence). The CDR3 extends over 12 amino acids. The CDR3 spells CASSQKGGGYTF. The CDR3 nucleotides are TGTGCCAGCAGCCAAAAGGGGGGGGGCTACACCTTC.

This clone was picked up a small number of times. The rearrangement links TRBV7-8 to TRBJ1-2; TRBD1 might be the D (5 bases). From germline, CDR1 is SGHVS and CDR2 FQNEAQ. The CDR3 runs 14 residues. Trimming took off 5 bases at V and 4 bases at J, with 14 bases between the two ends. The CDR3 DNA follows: TGTGCCAGCAGCCCAGGGCCAAACTTCTATGGCTACACCTTC. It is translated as CASSPGPNFYGYTF.

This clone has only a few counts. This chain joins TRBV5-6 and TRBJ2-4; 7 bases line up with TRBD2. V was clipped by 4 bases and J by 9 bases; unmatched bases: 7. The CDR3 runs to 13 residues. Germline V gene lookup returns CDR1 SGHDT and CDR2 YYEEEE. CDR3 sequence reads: CASSPAGEGIQYF. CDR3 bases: TGTGCCAGCAGCCCGGCGGGGGAAGGCATTCAGTACTTC.

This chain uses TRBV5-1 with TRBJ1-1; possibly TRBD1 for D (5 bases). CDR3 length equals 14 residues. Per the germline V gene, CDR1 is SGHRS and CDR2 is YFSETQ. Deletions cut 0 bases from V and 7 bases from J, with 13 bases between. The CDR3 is CASSLVGGADEAFF. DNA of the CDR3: TGCGCCAGCAGCTTGGTGGGTGGGGCAGATGAAGCTTTCTTT.

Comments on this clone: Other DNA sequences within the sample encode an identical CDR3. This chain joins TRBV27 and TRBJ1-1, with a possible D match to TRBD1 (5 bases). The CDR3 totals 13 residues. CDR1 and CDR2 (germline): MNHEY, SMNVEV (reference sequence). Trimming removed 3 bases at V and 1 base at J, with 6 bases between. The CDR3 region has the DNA TGTGCCAGCAGTTTCAGGGAGAACACTGAAGCTTTCTTT. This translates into CASSFRENTEAFF.

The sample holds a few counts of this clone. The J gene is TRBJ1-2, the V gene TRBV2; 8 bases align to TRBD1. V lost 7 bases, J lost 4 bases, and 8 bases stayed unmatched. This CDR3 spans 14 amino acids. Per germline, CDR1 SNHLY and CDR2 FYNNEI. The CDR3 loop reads CASNTDRGFYGYTF. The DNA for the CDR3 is TGTGCCAGCAATACTGACAGGGGTTTCTATGGCTACACCTTC.

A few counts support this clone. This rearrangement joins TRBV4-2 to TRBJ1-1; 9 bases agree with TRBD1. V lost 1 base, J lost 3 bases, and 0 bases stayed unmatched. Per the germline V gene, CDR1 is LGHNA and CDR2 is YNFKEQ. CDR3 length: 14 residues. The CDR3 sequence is CASSQGDRDTEAFF. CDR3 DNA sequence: TGTGCCAGCAGCCAAGGGGACAGGGACACTGAAGCTTTCTTT.

CDR3 amino acids: CASSLIDREELFF. The CDR3 DNA reads TGTGCCAGCAGTTTGATCGACAGGGAAGAGCTGTTTTTT. The chain combines TRBV27 with TRBJ2-2, with TRBD1 matching over 7 bases. The V segment lost 3 bases and the J segment 11 bases; nucleotides outside the gene matches: 6. Germline-derived CDR1 and CDR2 are MNHEY and SMNVEV (reference sequence). The CDR3 has 13 residues.

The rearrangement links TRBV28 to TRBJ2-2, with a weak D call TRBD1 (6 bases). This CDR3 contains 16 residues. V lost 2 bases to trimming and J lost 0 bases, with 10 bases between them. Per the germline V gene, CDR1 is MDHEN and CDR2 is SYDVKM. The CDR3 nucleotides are TGTGCCAGCAGTTTACGGGACACATCGAACACCGGGGAGCTGTTTTTT. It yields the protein CASSLRDTSNTGELFF.

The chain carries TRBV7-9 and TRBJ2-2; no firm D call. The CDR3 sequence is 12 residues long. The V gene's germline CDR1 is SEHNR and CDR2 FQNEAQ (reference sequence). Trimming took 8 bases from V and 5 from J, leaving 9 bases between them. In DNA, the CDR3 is TGTGCCAGCCTCCGTTTTACCGGGGAGCTGTTTTTT. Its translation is CASLRFTGELFF.

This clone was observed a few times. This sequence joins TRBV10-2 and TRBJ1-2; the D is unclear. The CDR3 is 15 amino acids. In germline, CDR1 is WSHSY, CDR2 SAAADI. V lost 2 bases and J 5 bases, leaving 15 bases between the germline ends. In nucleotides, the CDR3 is TGCGCCAGCAGTGAGGTAACCGGGAGTCAATATGGCTACACCTTC. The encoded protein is CASSEVTGSQYGYTF.

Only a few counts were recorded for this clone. In nucleotides, the CDR3 is TGCAGTGCTAGGGGGGGCTACGAGCAGTACTTC. The encoded protein is CSARGGYEQYF. The chain is built from TRBV20-1 and TRBJ2-7, with D tentatively TRBD2 (6 bases). Trimming cost V 3 bases and J 3 bases, with 6 bases left between them. CDR3 length: 11 residues. Germline loops: CDR1 DFQATT, CDR2 SNEGSKA (reference sequence).

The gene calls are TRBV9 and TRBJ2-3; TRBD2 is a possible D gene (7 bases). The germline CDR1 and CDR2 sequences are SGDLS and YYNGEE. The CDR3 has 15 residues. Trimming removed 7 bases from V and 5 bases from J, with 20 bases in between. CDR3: CASSEGGAARDTQYF. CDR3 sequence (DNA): TGTGCCAGCTCAGAGGGGGGGGCTGCAAGAGATACGCAGTATTTT.

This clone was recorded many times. The DNA of the CDR3 is TGTGCCAGCAGTGGCGGGGGGGCCATGAATGAGCAGTTCTTC. This codes for CASSGGGAMNEQFF. J is TRBJ2-1 and V is TRBV6-1; 9 nucleotides line up with TRBD2. The CDR3 sequence is 14 residues long. Germline loops: CDR1 MNHNS, CDR2 SASEGT. The junction had 5 bases not matched to a gene; V was cut back by 4 bases and J by 7 bases.

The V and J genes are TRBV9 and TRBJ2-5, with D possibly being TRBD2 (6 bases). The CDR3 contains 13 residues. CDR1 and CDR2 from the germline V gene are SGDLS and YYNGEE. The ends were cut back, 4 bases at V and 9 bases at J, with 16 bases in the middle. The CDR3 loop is CASSRREFEAQYF. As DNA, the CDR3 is TGTGCCAGCAGCCGACGGGAGTTTGAGGCCCAGTACTTC.